The clone carrying this T cell receptor (beta chain) has only a few counts. Its specificity is not known. These data are taken from a study of CD8 T cells in ankylosing spondylitis. Quantitative 5'-RACE with molecular barcodes generated TCR beta libraries. TCRdb analysed the 5' RACE reads with MiXCR anew, one entry per CDR3 protein. The table shows approximately 100,000 distinct CDR3 sequences, with around 24% occurring only once. The germline V gene has CDR1 SGHRS and CDR2 YFSETQ. Trimming removed 0 bases from V and 6 bases from J, with 13 bases in between. The CDR3 is 15 amino acids. Notes on the study in general: Matched ankylosing spondylitis synovial fluid reportedly showed significant enrichment of disease-linked clones. With a CD8+ phenotype, disease-linked clones were relatively rare in peripheral blood.

This receptor was identified in a male donor with ankylosing spondylitis. J is TRBJ2-1 and V is TRBV5-1, with D possibly matching TRBD1 (5 bases). The sequenced sample consisted of synovial fluid, either unsorted or a sorted T cell fraction (not recorded which). CDR3 DNA sequence: TGCGCCAGCAGCTTGGTGCAGGGAATTGGCAATGAGCAGTTCTTC. Amino acids: CASSLVQGIGNEQFF.